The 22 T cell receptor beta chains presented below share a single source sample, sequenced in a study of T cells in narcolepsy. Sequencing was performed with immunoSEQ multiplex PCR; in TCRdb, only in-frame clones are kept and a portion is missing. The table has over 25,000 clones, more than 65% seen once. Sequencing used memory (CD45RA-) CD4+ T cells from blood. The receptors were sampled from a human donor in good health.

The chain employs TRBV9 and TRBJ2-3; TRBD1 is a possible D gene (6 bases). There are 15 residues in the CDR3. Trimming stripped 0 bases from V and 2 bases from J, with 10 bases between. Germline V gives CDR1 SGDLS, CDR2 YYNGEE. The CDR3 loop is CASSVGQAVTDTQYF. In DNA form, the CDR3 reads TGTGCCAGCAGCGTAGGACAGGCCGTCACAGATACGCAGTATTTT.

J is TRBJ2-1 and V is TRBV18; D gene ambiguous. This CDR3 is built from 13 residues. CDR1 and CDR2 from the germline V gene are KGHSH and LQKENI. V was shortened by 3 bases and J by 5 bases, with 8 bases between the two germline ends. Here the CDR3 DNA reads TGTGCCAGCTCACCGGGCCAGGACAATGAGCAGTTCTTC. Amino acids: CASSPGQDNEQFF.

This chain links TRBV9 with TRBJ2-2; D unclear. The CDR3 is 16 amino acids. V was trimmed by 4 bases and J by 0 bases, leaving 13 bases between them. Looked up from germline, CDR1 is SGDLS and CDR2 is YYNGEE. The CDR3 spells CASSFPASPNTGELFF. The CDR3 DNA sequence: TGTGCCAGCAGCTTCCCGGCTAGTCCGAACACCGGGGAGCTGTTTTTT. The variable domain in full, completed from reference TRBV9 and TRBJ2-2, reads DSGVTQTPKHLITATGQRVTLRCSPRSGDLSVYWYQQSLDQGLQFLIQYYNGEERAKGNILERFSAQQFPDLHSELNLSSLELGDSALYFCASSFPASPNTGELFFGEGSRLTVL.

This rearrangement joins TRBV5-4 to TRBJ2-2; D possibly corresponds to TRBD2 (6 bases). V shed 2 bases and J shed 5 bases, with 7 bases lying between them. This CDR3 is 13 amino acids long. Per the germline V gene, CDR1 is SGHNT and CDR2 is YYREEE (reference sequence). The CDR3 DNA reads TGTGCCAGCAGCTTTCGGGGGACCGGGGAGCTGTTTTTT. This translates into CASSFRGTGELFF.

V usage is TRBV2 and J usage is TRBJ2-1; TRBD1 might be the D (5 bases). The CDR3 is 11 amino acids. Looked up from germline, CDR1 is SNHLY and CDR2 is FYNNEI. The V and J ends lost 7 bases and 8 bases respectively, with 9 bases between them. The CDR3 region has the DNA TGTGCCAGCACCAGGGAAGATGAGCAGTTCTTC. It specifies CASTREDEQFF.

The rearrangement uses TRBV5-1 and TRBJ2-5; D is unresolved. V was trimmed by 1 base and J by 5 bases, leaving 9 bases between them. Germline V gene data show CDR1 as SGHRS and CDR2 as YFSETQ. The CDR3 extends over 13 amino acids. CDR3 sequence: CASSLLVGETQYF. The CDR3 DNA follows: TGCGCCAGCAGCTTGCTTGTCGGGGAGACCCAGTACTTC.

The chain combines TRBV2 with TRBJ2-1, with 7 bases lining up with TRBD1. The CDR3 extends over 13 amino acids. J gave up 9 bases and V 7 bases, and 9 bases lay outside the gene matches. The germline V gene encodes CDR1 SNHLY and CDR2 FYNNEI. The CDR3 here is CASIPQGVGEQFF. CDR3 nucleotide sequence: TGTGCCAGCATACCCCAGGGGGTTGGTGAGCAGTTCTTC.

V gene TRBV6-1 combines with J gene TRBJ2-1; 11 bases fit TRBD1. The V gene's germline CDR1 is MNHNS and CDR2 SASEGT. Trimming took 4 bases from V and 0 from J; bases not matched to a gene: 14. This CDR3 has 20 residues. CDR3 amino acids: CASSGSPGQGVPNSYNEQFF. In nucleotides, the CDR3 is TGTGCCAGCAGTGGCTCCCCGGGACAGGGGGTTCCTAACTCCTACAATGAGCAGTTCTTC.

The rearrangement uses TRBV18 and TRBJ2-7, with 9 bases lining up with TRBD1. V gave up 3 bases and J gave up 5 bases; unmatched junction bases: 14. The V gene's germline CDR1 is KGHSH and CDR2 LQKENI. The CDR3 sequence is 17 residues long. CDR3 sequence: CASSPSLPGQGRDEQYF. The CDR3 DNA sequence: TGTGCCAGCTCACCTAGCTTACCGGGACAGGGACGGGACGAGCAGTACTTC.

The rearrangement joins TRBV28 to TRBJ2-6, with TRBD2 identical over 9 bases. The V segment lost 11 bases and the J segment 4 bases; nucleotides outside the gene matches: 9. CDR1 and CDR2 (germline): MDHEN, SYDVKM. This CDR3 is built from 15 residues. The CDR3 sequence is CACAAGGTGANVLTF. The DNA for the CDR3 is TGTGCCTGTGCGGCGGGAGGGACCGGGGCCAACGTCCTGACTTTC. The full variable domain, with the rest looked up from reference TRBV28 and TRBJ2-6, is DVKVTQSSRYLVKRTGEKVFLECVQDMDHENMFWYRQDPGLGLRLIYFSYDVKMKEKGDIPEGYSVSREKKERFSLILESASTNQTSMYLCACAAGGTGANVLTFGAGSRLTVL.

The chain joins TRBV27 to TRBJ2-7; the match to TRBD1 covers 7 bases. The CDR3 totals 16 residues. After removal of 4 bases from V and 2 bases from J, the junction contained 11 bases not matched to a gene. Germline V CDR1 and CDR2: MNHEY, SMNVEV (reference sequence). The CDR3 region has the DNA TGTGCCAGCAGTTCCTCACAGACAGGGCTACCCTACGAGCAGTACTTC. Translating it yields CASSSSQTGLPYEQYF.

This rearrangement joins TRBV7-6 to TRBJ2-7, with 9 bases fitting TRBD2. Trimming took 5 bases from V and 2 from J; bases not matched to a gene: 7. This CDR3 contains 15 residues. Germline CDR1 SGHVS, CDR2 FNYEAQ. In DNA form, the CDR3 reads TGTGCCAGCAGCCCCCAGACTAGCGGCCCCTACGAGCAGTACTTC. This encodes CASSPQTSGPYEQYF.

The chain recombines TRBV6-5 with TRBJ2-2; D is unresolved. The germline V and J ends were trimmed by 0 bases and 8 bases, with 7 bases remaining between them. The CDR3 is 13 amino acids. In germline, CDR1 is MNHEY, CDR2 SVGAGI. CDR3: CASSYSITGELFF. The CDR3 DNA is TGTGCCAGCAGTTACTCGATAACTGGGGAGCTGTTTTTT.

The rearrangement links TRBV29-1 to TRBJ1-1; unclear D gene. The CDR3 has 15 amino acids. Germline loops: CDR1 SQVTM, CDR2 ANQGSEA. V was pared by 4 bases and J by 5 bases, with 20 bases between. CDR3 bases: TGCAGCGTTGCAACTAGGCTCACCCTAAAGACTGAAGCTTTCTTT. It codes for CSVATRLTLKTEAFF. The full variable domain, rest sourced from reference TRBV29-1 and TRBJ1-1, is SAVISQKPSRDICQRGTSLTIQCQVDSQVTMMFWYRQQPGQSLTLIATANQGSEATYESGFVIDKFPISRPNLTFSTLTVSNMSPEDSSIYLCSVATRLTLKTEAFFGQGTRLTVV.

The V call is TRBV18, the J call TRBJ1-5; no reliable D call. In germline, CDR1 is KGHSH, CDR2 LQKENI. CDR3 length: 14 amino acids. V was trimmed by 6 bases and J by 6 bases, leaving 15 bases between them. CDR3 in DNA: TGTGCCAGCTCCCTCGGGCCGCCAGGTCAGCCCCAGCATTTT. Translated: CASSLGPPGQPQHF. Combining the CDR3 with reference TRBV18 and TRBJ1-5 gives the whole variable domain NAGVMQNPRHLVRRRGQEARLRCSPMKGHSHVYWYRQLPEEGLKFMVYLQKENIIDESGMPKERFSAEFPKEGPSILRIQQVVRGDSAAYFCASSLGPPGQPQHFGDGTRLSIL.

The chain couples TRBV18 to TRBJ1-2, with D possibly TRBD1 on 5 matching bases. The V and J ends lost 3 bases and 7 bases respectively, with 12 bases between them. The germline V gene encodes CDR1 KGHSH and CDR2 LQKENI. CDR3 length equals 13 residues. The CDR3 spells CASSPGQGVGYTF. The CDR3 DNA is TGTGCCAGCTCACCGGGGCAGGGCGTTGGCTACACCTTC.

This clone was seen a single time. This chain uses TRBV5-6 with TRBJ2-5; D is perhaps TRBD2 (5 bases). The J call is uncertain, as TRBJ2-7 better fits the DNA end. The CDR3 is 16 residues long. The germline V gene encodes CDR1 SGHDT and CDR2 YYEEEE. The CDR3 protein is CASSLLGEPGAYEQYF. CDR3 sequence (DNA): TGTGCCAGCAGCCTCCTCGGTGAACCCGGGGCCTACGAGCAGTACTTC.

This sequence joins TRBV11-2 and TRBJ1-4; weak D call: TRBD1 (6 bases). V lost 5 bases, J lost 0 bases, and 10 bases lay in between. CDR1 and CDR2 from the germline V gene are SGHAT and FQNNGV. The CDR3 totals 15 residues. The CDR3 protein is CASSPNRATNEKLFF. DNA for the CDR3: TGTGCCAGCAGCCCGAACAGGGCAACTAATGAAAAACTGTTTTTT.

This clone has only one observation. CDR3 sequence (DNA): TGTGCCAGCAGCTCGCGCGGCCAGCCAATGCAGTACTTC. Encoded protein: CASSSRGQPMQYF. V and J are TRBV5-4 and TRBJ2-7; the D is unclear. The germline V and J ends were trimmed by 3 bases and 9 bases, with 16 bases remaining between them. The germline gives CDR1 SGHNT, CDR2 YYREEE (reference sequence). This CDR3 is built from 13 residues. Full variable domain (outside the CDR3, taken from reference TRBV5-4 and TRBJ2-7): ETGVTQSPTHLIKTRGQQVTLRCSSQSGHNTVSWYQQALGQGPQFIFQYYREEENGRGNFPPRFSGLQFPNYSSELNVNALELDDSALYLCASSSRGQPMQYFGPGTRLTVT.

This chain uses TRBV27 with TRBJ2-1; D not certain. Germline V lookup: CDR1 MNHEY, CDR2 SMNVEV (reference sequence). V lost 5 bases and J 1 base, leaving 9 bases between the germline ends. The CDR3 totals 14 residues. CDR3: CASSRQTSYNEQFF. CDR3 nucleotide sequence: TGTGCCAGCAGTCGGCAGACGTCCTACAATGAGCAGTTCTTC.

The CDR3 region has the DNA TGTGCCAGCTCACCACGGTCCCAGGGTACCTACGAGCAGTACTTC. Translation: CASSPRSQGTYEQYF. The chain combines TRBV18 with TRBJ2-7, with D maybe TRBD1 (5 bases). The germline V and J ends were trimmed by 1 base and 2 bases, with 12 bases remaining between them. CDR1 and CDR2 (germline): KGHSH, LQKENI. This CDR3 contains 15 residues.

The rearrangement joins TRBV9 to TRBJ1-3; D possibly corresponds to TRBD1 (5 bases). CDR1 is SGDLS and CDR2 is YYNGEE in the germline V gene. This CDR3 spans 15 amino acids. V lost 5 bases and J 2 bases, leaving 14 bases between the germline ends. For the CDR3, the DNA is TGTGCCAGCAGTCCAGCAGGGTCCCCTGGAAACACCATATATTTT. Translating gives CASSPAGSPGNTIYF.